What follows are 10 T cell receptor beta chains derived from one specimen sequenced in a study of regulatory T cells in long-lasting Graves disease. Through Arm-PCR of CDR3 regions and iRepertoire HTBI primers, TCR beta libraries were built. One entry per CDR3 protein results from TCRdb running MiXCR on the multiplex PCR reads. The table includes hundreds of thousands of distinct CDR3 sequences, around 15% detected once. Time point meaning: newly diagnosed GD, antithyroid drugs for less than 3 months. Generation of the TCR library employed RNA extracted from PBMCs. This same sample was also taken into another study, of T cells in Graves' hyperthyroidism and ophthalmopathy.

This specimen consisted of peripheral blood mononuclear cells (PBMCs), obtained at new diagnosis, from a patient treated with antithyroid drugs. The receptors shown here come from a man aged 35 to 55 with Graves disease.

Of note for this clonotype: A much larger clone lies a single base off, so this may be a read error. The chain uses TRBV5-5 and TRBJ2-4; 7 bases align to TRBD1. Germline CDR1 and CDR2: SGHKS and YYEKEE (reference sequence). The CDR3 has 17 residues. V lost 4 bases to trimming and J lost 0 bases; unmatched junction nucleotides: 10. CDR3 sequence (DNA): TGTGCCAGCAGCGGAACCGGGACAGTAGGAGCCAAAAACATTCAGTACTTC. This gives the protein CASSGTGTVGAKNIQYF.

This sequence joins TRBV20-1 and TRBJ2-2, with TRBD1 matching 7 bases. V shed 4 bases, J shed 3 bases, and the junction held 5 bases outside the gene matches. Looked up from germline, CDR1 is DFQATT and CDR2 is SNEGSKA (reference sequence). CDR3 length: 14 amino acids. This CDR3 is CSANTGADTGELFF. CDR3 coding DNA: TGCAGTGCTAACACAGGGGCCGACACCGGGGAGCTGTTTTTT.

Details on this clonotype: This is likely an artifact of a read error, given a far larger clone one base away. This CDR3 is CGTGGPSTAQYF. CDR3 in DNA: TGTGGCACTGGAGGTCCGTCAACGGCCCAGTACTTC. The chain links TRBV6-2 or TRBV6-3 to TRBJ2-1, with D possibly TRBD2 on 5 matching bases. The DNA matches TRBJ2-5 better at its end, which makes the J call doubtful. Germline V gives CDR1 MNHEY, CDR2 SVGEGT. The CDR3 spans 12 residues.

Concerning this clonotype: Being one base from a much bigger clone, this may be a read error. The V gene is TRBV27, the J gene TRBJ2-2; a possible D gene is TRBD2 (7 bases). The CDR3 is 13 residues long. CDR1 and CDR2 (germline): MNHEY, SMNVEV (reference sequence). The CDR3 nucleotides read TGTGCCAGCAGTTTAGGGGGGGCCGGGAAGCTGTTTTTT. This codes for CASSLGGAGKLFF.

This clonotype was seen many times. This sequence joins TRBV20-1 and TRBJ2-3; 9 bases are shared with TRBD1. Germline loops: CDR1 DFQATT, CDR2 SNEGSKA (reference sequence). The J segment lost 2 bases and the V segment lost 5 bases, leaving 8 bases of the junction unmatched. The CDR3 runs 15 residues. CDR3 sequence reads: CSAGHRDRVTDTQYF. The CDR3 DNA reads TGCAGTGCTGGGCATCGGGACAGGGTCACAGATACGCAGTATTTT.

This clonotype appeared many times. The chain uses TRBV30 and TRBJ2-1; 8 bases line up with TRBD2. Germline CDR1 and CDR2: GTSNPN and SVGIG (reference sequence). This CDR3 has 14 residues. V lost 4 bases, J lost 1 base, and 3 bases stayed unmatched. The CDR3 coding sequence is TGTGCCTGGACGAAGCGGGGGTCCTACAATGAGCAGTTCTTC. It codes for CAWTKRGSYNEQFF.

In nucleotides, the CDR3 is TGCGCCAGCAGCTTGGAAATGCGGACCGGGGAGCTGTTTTTT. Amino acids: CASSLEMRTGELFF. This chain links TRBV5-1 with TRBJ2-2; no firm D call. CDR1 is SGHRS and CDR2 is YFSETQ in the germline V gene. This CDR3 contains 14 residues. V lost 0 bases and J lost 5, with 8 bases in between.

The chain uses TRBV28 and TRBJ1-5, with 10 bases matching TRBD1. This CDR3 comprises 15 residues. V lost 5 bases, J lost 7 bases, and 8 bases stayed unmatched. The germline V gene has CDR1 MDHEN and CDR2 SYDVKM. In DNA form, the CDR3 reads TGTGCCAGCAGTCTGGGACAGGGGACCGGCCAGCCCCAGCATTTT. It specifies CASSLGQGTGQPQHF.

Ten or more counts support this clonotype. This sequence joins TRBV7-2 and TRBJ2-2; 8 bases line up with TRBD2. Germline V gene lookup returns CDR1 SGHTA and CDR2 FQGNSA. J gave up 1 base and V 6 bases, and 7 bases lay outside the gene matches. The CDR3 spans 16 residues. As DNA, the CDR3 is TGTGCCAGCAGGGCTACTAGCGGAAGGAACACCGGGGAGCTGTTTTTT. This gives the protein CASRATSGRNTGELFF.

This clonotype was counted at least ten times. The chain is built from TRBV7-3 and TRBJ2-1; no clear D. This CDR3 spans 13 amino acids. The V end lost 2 bases, the J end lost 10 bases, and 12 bases lay between the germline ends. Germline V gives CDR1 SGHTA, CDR2 FQGTGA. The CDR3 here is CASSLQSGREQFF. CDR3 in DNA: TGTGCCAGCAGCTTACAATCCGGGCGAGAGCAGTTCTTC. The full variable domain, completed using reference TRBV7-3 and TRBJ2-1, is GAGVSQTPSNKVTEKGKYVELRCDPISGHTALYWYRQSLGQGPEFLIYFQGTGAADDSGLPNDRFFAVRPEGSVSTLKIQRTERGDSAVYLCASSLQSGREQFFGPGTRLTVL.